These 27 T cell receptor beta chains came from one sample sequenced in a study of shared clonotypes between healthy human individuals. TCRdb's table, derived via immunoSEQ multiplex PCR, lists solely in-frame clones and lacks some. The sample lists 1 million to 1.3 million clones; about 80% were seen once. The sample was memory CD4+ T cells from PBMCs. The subset denotes: CD45RA-negative fraction. All receptors come from a man aged 18 to 29 in good health. Some clones in this sample may be carry-over from other donors' samples.

In this sample, this clone turned up many times. Additional DNA sequences in this sample encode the identical CDR3. V gene TRBV6-1 combines with J gene TRBJ1-5, with D maybe TRBD1 (6 bases). There are 13 residues in the CDR3. V gave up 8 bases and J gave up 7 bases, with 15 bases separating them. Germline-derived CDR1 and CDR2 are MNHNS and SASEGT. CDR3: CASGQQGAQPQHF. DNA of the CDR3: TGTGCCAGCGGGCAACAGGGTGCACAGCCCCAGCATTTT.

V gene TRBV5-1 combines with J gene TRBJ2-7, with TRBD2 identical over 10 bases. The V gene's germline CDR1 is SGHRS and CDR2 YFSETQ. The CDR3 contains 16 residues. Trimming at V came to 0 bases and at J to 2 bases, leaving 5 bases not matched to a gene. The CDR3 loop reads CASSLGRLAGAYEQYF. The CDR3 DNA sequence: TGCGCCAGCAGCTTGGGTCGGCTAGCGGGAGCCTACGAGCAGTACTTC. Full variable domain (outside the CDR3, taken from reference TRBV5-1 and TRBJ2-7): KAGVTQTPRYLIKTRGQQVTLSCSPISGHRSVSWYQQTPGQGLQFLFEYFSETQRNKGNFPGRFSGRQFSNSRSEMNVSTLELGDSALYLCASSLGRLAGAYEQYFGPGTRLTVT.

The chain joins TRBV7-9 to TRBJ2-1; 7 bases line up with TRBD1. V gave up 10 bases and J gave up 4 bases; unmatched junction bases: 4. Germline loops: CDR1 SEHNR, CDR2 FQNEAQ (reference sequence). The CDR3 sequence is 12 residues long. In DNA form, the CDR3 reads TGTGCCACAGGGGGTGGATACAATGAGCAGTTCTTC. Protein: CATGGGYNEQFF.

This clone has just one count. This chain connects TRBV5-1 to TRBJ2-7; no definite D call. Germline lookup yields CDR1 SGHRS and CDR2 YFSETQ. The CDR3 is made up of 13 amino acids. The V and J ends lost 5 bases and 1 base respectively, with 10 bases between them. The CDR3: CASRTTGSYEQYF. CDR3 nucleotide sequence: TGCGCCAGCAGGACGACTGGATCCTACGAGCAGTACTTC.

The chain carries TRBV11-2 and TRBJ2-7; TRBD2 might be the D (5 bases). V was trimmed by 1 base and J by 3 bases, leaving 13 bases between them. The germline V gene encodes CDR1 SGHAT and CDR2 FQNNGV. This CDR3 is built from 15 residues. CDR3 sequence reads: CASSLAPGMGYEQYF. DNA for the CDR3: TGTGCCAGCAGCTTAGCGCCCGGGATGGGCTACGAGCAGTACTTC.

This clone was found many times. The identical CDR3 is also encoded by other nucleotide sequences in the sample. The chain has TRBV6-5 and TRBJ2-3; D call uncertain. CDR3 length equals 15 residues. Germline CDR1 is MNHEY and CDR2 is SVGAGI. Trimming pared 6 bases from V and 1 base from J, leaving 14 bases between. DNA for the CDR3: TGTGCCAGCAGAGTGTGGCACACTCGCACAGATACGCAGTATTTT. As protein: CASRVWHTRTDTQYF.

This chain links TRBV28 with TRBJ1-1; D is possibly TRBD1 (5 bases). The V gene lost 5 bases and the J gene lost 4 bases, with 14 bases spanning the gap. Germline V gene data show CDR1 as MDHEN and CDR2 as SYDVKM. The CDR3 spans 14 residues. The CDR3 region is CASSLPLGTTEAFF. CDR3 DNA: TGTGCCAGCAGTCTACCCCTGGGGACCACTGAAGCTTTCTTT.

This chain uses TRBV4-1 with TRBJ2-7; D possibly matches TRBD1 or TRBD2 (6 bases each). This CDR3 is 14 amino acids long. V was pared by 8 bases and J by 4 bases, with 18 bases between. Germline loops: CDR1 MGHRA, CDR2 YSYEKL. The CDR3 bases are TGCGCCAGCCGAGATATACGGGGGCGTTACGAGCAGTACTTC. It translates to CASRDIRGRYEQYF.

This clone was seen a few times. V is TRBV7-2 and J is TRBJ1-5, with 7 bases fitting TRBD1. With 5 bases clipped from V and 4 bases from J, the junction kept 5 bases outside the gene matches. CDR1 and CDR2 (germline): SGHTA, FQGNSA. CDR3 length: 14 residues. In DNA form, the CDR3 reads TGTGCCAGCAGCCCCGGGACAGCTAATCAGCCCCAGCATTTT. Protein product: CASSPGTANQPQHF.

This clone was picked up a small number of times. The V and J genes are TRBV9 and TRBJ1-4; D is uncertain. CDR1 is SGDLS, CDR2 YYNGEE, per germline. The CDR3 contains 16 residues. Trimming took 4 bases from V and 2 from J, leaving 15 bases between them. The CDR3 DNA follows: TGTGCCAGCAGCCCCCATCGTGCGGAGACTAATGAAAAACTGTTTTTT. It codes for CASSPHRAETNEKLFF.

V and J are TRBV5-4 and TRBJ2-1; D is possibly TRBD2 (6 bases). CDR3 length equals 15 residues. Germline V CDR1 and CDR2: SGHNT, YYREEE (reference sequence). The V and J ends lost 1 base and 7 bases respectively, with 15 bases between them. CDR3 nucleotides: TGTGCCAGCAGCTTGTTTGGCGGAGGGCGGAATGAGCAGTTCTTC. It translates to CASSLFGGGRNEQFF.

The rearrangement uses TRBV7-9 and TRBJ2-1, with 8 bases identical to TRBD1. The J segment lost 5 bases and the V segment lost 5 bases, leaving 8 bases of the junction unmatched. Germline CDR1 SEHNR, CDR2 FQNEAQ (reference sequence). This CDR3 is built from 15 residues. CDR3 sequence (DNA): TGTGCCAGCAGCCCCCGGGACAGGCCGAACAATGAGCAGTTCTTC. Translated, it gives CASSPRDRPNNEQFF.

J is TRBJ1-2 and V is TRBV5-4; perhaps TRBD1 as D (5 bases). The CDR3 extends over 15 amino acids. The V end lost 3 bases, the J end lost 7 bases, and 19 bases lay between the germline ends. Germline V gene sequence: CDR1 SGHNT, CDR2 YYREEE (reference sequence). The CDR3 DNA sequence: TGTGCCAGCAGCTCTCAGACAGCCCAGCCCCTTGGCTACACCTTC. Its protein product is CASSSQTAQPLGYTF.

This clone was counted a single time. Written as DNA, the CDR3 is TGTGCCAGCAGTGCCGTCGGACAGGGGCTAGAGGGAGGCTCAATCTACACCTTC. Its translation is CASSAVGQGLEGGSIYTF. The chain has TRBV2 and TRBJ1-2, with TRBD1 matching 9 bases. Germline V gene sequence: CDR1 SNHLY, CDR2 FYNNEI. The CDR3 is 18 residues long. Losses at the gene ends were 4 bases for V and 10 bases for J; bases not matched to a gene: 22.

The V and J genes are TRBV2 and TRBJ2-3; 8 bases align to TRBD1. Looked up from germline, CDR1 is SNHLY and CDR2 is FYNNEI. The CDR3 length is 15 residues. Trimming cost V 2 bases and J 6 bases; bases outside gene matches: 7. CDR3 DNA: TGTGCCAGCAGTGAAATCGGACAGGGAGCGGATACGCAGTATTTT. This gives the protein CASSEIGQGADTQYF.

This chain connects TRBV7-8 to TRBJ2-5; D may be TRBD2 (6 bases). The CDR3 is made up of 14 amino acids. Germline CDR1 reads SGHVS; CDR2 reads FQNEAQ. The V and J ends lost 5 bases and 5 bases respectively, with 15 bases between them. The CDR3 protein is CASSPGVSGETQYF. The CDR3 DNA is TGTGCCAGCAGCCCGGGAGTTTCGGGTGAGACCCAGTACTTC.

Worth noting for this clone: The junction departs from the called germline gene at one end, perhaps through a read error. The CDR3 coding sequence is TGTGCCAGCAGTGAATTAACAGGAGAGATCCAGTACTTC. Amino acids: CASSELTGEIQYF. The chain employs TRBV25-1 and TRBJ2-5; a possible D gene is TRBD1 (5 bases). In germline, CDR1 is MGHDK, CDR2 SYGVNS. The CDR3 loop spans 13 amino acids.

Many counts were recorded for this clone. The chain is built from TRBV5-1 and TRBJ1-1, with a weak D call TRBD1 (5 bases). CDR3 length: 15 residues. V was shortened by 4 bases and J by 2 bases, with 15 bases between the two germline ends. Germline V gives CDR1 SGHRS, CDR2 YFSETQ. CDR3 in DNA: TGCGCCAGCAGCATGGTGACAGCGACAAACACTGAAGCTTTCTTT. Its translation is CASSMVTATNTEAFF.

Worth noting for this clone: With a much larger clone just one base away, this may be a read error. V gene TRBV7-8 combines with J gene TRBJ2-5, with D unclear. Germline V gene data show CDR1 as SGHVS and CDR2 as FQNEAQ. Deletions cut 8 bases from V and 5 bases from J, with 3 bases between. The CDR3 consists of 9 residues. CDR3 sequence (DNA): TGTGCCAGCGGGGAGACCCAGTACTTC. This gives the protein CASGETQYF.

This clone appeared a few times. The gene calls are TRBV6-4 and TRBJ1-5; D is undetermined. The germline V and J ends were trimmed by 4 bases and 0 bases, with 13 bases remaining between them. CDR1 is MRHNA, CDR2 SNTAGT, per germline. The CDR3 extends over 16 amino acids. CDR3 loop: CASSGVGSNSNQPQHF. The CDR3, as DNA: TGTGCCAGCAGTGGGGTTGGCAGTAATAGCAATCAGCCCCAGCATTTT.

The table lists this clone with a few counts. This sequence joins TRBV28 and TRBJ1-1; 7 bases align to TRBD1. The CDR3 extends over 15 amino acids. V lost 5 bases and J lost 0; bases outside the gene matches: 6. Germline CDR1 and CDR2: MDHEN and SYDVKM. The CDR3 spells CASSPGGTVNTEAFF. Written as DNA, the CDR3 is TGTGCCAGCAGTCCCGGGGGGACAGTGAACACTGAAGCTTTCTTT. The entire variable domain, with the rest obtained from reference TRBV28 and TRBJ1-1, is as follows: DVKVTQSSRYLVKRTGEKVFLECVQDMDHENMFWYRQDPGLGLRLIYFSYDVKMKEKGDIPEGYSVSREKKERFSLILESASTNQTSMYLCASSPGGTVNTEAFFGQGTRLTVV.

This clone appeared once. This sequence joins TRBV21-1 and TRBJ2-7; the table calls TRBD1, which could not be checked here. TRBV21-1 is a known pseudogene. CDR3 length: 16 amino acids. The CDR3 sequence is CASSKESRQGLGEQYF. The CDR3 DNA follows: TGTGCCAGCAGCAAAGAGTCCAGACAGGGGTTGGGCGAGCAGTACTTC.

The chain links TRBV9 to TRBJ2-3; 14 bases are shared with TRBD2. The CDR3 runs 16 residues. With V trimmed by 4 bases and J by 6 bases, 7 bases remained unmatched. Germline CDR1 and CDR2: SGDLS and YYNGEE. As DNA, the CDR3 is TGTGCCAGCAGCATTGGGACTAGCGGGAGTATGGATACGCAGTATTTT. It is translated as CASSIGTSGSMDTQYF.

The chain is built from TRBV28 and TRBJ2-1, with 11 bases aligning to TRBD2. CDR3 length: 15 amino acids. Germline V gene lookup returns CDR1 MDHEN and CDR2 SYDVKM. V gave up 5 bases and J gave up 9 bases; unmatched junction bases: 9. CDR3 DNA sequence: TGTGCCAGCAGTCACTTAGCGGGAGGGCCAGGTGAGCAGTTCTTC. This sequence encodes CASSHLAGGPGEQFF.

This chain uses TRBV19 with TRBJ1-4; no definite D call. The germline V gene has CDR1 LNHDA and CDR2 SQIVND (reference sequence). The CDR3 loop spans 14 amino acids. V was clipped by 1 base and J by 5 bases, with 8 bases between them. CDR3 sequence (DNA): TGTGCCAGTAGTATAGGCGGCAGAAATGAAAAACTGTTTTTT. Residues: CASSIGGRNEKLFF.

A word on this clone: Other DNA sequences in the sample encode the same CDR3. The J gene is TRBJ2-7, the V gene TRBV18, with D possibly matching TRBD1 (5 bases). Trimming removed 4 bases from V and 4 bases from J, with 8 bases in between. Germline V lookup: CDR1 KGHSH, CDR2 LQKENI. The CDR3 is 12 amino acids. DNA for the CDR3: TGTGCCAGCTCACAAGGGGCTTACGAGCAGTACTTC. This gives the protein CASSQGAYEQYF.

This clone was observed a handful of times. The gene calls are TRBV2 and TRBJ1-5, with 8 bases matching TRBD1. V lost 7 bases, J lost 6 bases, and 11 bases stayed unmatched. This CDR3 has 15 residues. From germline, CDR1 is SNHLY and CDR2 FYNNEI. Here the CDR3 reads CASMGGRGRTQPQHF. In nucleotides, the CDR3 is TGTGCCAGCATGGGTGGCAGGGGGCGGACTCAGCCCCAGCATTTT.